Following are 21 T cell receptor beta chains from one sample sequenced in a study of stem cell transplantation in POMP-related autoinflammatory disease. Assay: immunoSEQ multiplex PCR; the TCRdb copy retains only in-frame clones and omits some. The sample includes some 30,000 clones, about 86% of them seen just once. Material: CD4+ T cells from PBMCs, obtained before stem cell transplantation. The receptors derive from a human donor with POMP-related autoinflammation and immune dysregulation (PRAID).

The CDR3 nucleotides read TGTGCCAGCAGCTTCGGACAGGGGCTCCTGAACACTGAAGCTTTCTTT. Its translation: CASSFGQGLLNTEAFF. The V call is TRBV11-2, the J call TRBJ1-1; TRBD1 agrees at 9 bases. Germline lookup yields CDR1 SGHAT and CDR2 FQNNGV. CDR3 length: 16 residues. The J segment lost 0 bases and the V segment lost 3 bases, leaving 5 bases of the junction unmatched.

The chain joins TRBV5-1 to TRBJ2-6; D ambiguous. This CDR3 contains 13 residues. V lost 1 base, J lost 1 base, and 0 bases lay in between. Germline CDR1 and CDR2: SGHRS and YFSETQ. CDR3 nucleotide sequence: TGCGCCAGCAGCTTGTCTGGGGCCAACGTCCTGACTTTC. It specifies CASSLSGANVLTF.

This chain joins TRBV5-1 and TRBJ2-5; D possibly corresponds to TRBD2 (5 bases). Trimming removed 4 bases from V and 4 bases from J, with 17 bases in between. The CDR3 covers 15 residues. In germline, CDR1 is SGHRS, CDR2 YFSETQ. The CDR3 DNA follows: TGCGCCAGCAGCAACGGACTCCATCCAGGAGAGACCCAGTACTTC. Its translation: CASSNGLHPGETQYF.

This rearrangement joins TRBV19 to TRBJ2-5; TRBD1 might be the D (5 bases). Between the trimmed V and J ends, which lost 2 bases and 1 base, there was a span of 11 bases. CDR1 is LNHDA and CDR2 is SQIVND in the germline V gene (reference sequence). The CDR3 is 15 amino acids. CDR3 DNA sequence: TGTGCCAGTAGTATATGGTGGCAGGGCCAAGAGACCCAGTACTTC. This translates into CASSIWWQGQETQYF.

This clone has a single count. V is TRBV7-9 and J is TRBJ1-2, with a tentative D call TRBD1 (5 bases). The ends were cut back, 3 bases at V and 0 bases at J, with 8 bases in the middle. The CDR3 runs to 14 residues. CDR1 SEHNR and CDR2 FQNEAQ come from the germline V gene (reference sequence). DNA of the CDR3: TGTGCCAGCAGCTTGGGGGTTCCTAACTATGGCTACACCTTC. Its protein product is CASSLGVPNYGYTF.

This clone was seen once. The chain carries TRBV19 and TRBJ1-2; possible D gene TRBD1, 5 bases. The CDR3 loop spans 14 amino acids. Trimming took 3 bases from V and 7 from J, leaving 15 bases between them. CDR1 is LNHDA and CDR2 is SQIVND in the germline V gene (reference sequence). This chain's CDR3 is CASSMDTRGPGYTF. The CDR3 DNA reads as TGTGCCAGTAGTATGGACACAAGGGGACCTGGCTACACCTTC.

The V gene is TRBV28, the J gene TRBJ1-3; D possibly corresponds to TRBD1 (5 bases). The CDR3 contains 16 residues. V was pared by 6 bases and J by 0 bases, with 15 bases between. Germline assignment: CDR1 MDHEN and CDR2 SYDVKM. CDR3: CASRGAPGNSGNTIYF. In DNA, the CDR3 is TGTGCCAGCAGAGGGGCCCCAGGGAACTCTGGAAACACCATATATTTT.

This rearrangement joins TRBV30 to TRBJ2-7; TRBD2 aligns across 8 bases. Trimming removed 0 bases from V and 0 bases from J; junction bases left unmatched: 7. CDR3 length: 16 amino acids. The germline V gene has CDR1 GTSNPN and CDR2 SVGIG (reference sequence). The CDR3 DNA reads as TGTGCCTGGAGTGTACTTAAAGCGGGAGCCTCCTACGAGCAGTACTTC. As protein: CAWSVLKAGASYEQYF.

This clone was counted between two and nine times. The chain recombines TRBV28 with TRBJ1-2, with 8 bases fitting TRBD1. V was pared by 5 bases and J by 6 bases, with 5 bases of the junction left unmatched. The CDR3 runs 13 residues. Germline V lookup: CDR1 MDHEN, CDR2 SYDVKM. The CDR3 region is CASSVLTGDGYTF. The CDR3 DNA sequence: TGTGCCAGCAGTGTCCTGACAGGGGATGGCTACACCTTC.

Only one count was recorded for this clone. The V gene is TRBV23-1, the J gene TRBJ2-3, with D perhaps being TRBD1 or TRBD2 (5 bases each). TRBV23-1 is identified as an open reading frame with a role that is uncertain. The CDR3 consists of 15 residues. Between the trimmed V and J ends, which lost 4 bases and 4 bases, there was a span of 15 bases. The CDR3 loop reads CASSLSALGADTQYF. DNA of the CDR3: TGCGCCAGCAGTCTATCAGCTCTGGGGGCAGATACGCAGTATTTT.

This chain uses TRBV7-9 with TRBJ1-1; D is uncertain. The CDR3 runs 13 residues. Looked up from germline, CDR1 is SEHNR and CDR2 is FQNEAQ (reference sequence). Trimming shortened V by 1 base and J by 8 bases, and 11 bases separated the two germline ends. The CDR3 DNA is TGTGCCAGCAGCTTAGACTTGGACCAGGAAGCTTTCTTT. Its translation: CASSLDLDQEAFF.

CDR3 loop: CASSRQGRGTDTQYF. The CDR3 DNA reads TGCGCCAGCAGCCGACAGGGAAGGGGTACAGATACGCAGTATTTT. This chain connects TRBV5-1 to TRBJ2-3, with 7 positions matching TRBD1. Unmatched junction bases numbered 8, after V lost 4 bases and J lost 3 bases. This CDR3 spans 15 amino acids. The V gene's germline CDR1 is SGHRS and CDR2 YFSETQ.

The chain couples TRBV9 to TRBJ2-1; D is possibly TRBD1 or TRBD2 (6 bases each). Germline V lookup: CDR1 SGDLS, CDR2 YYNGEE. This CDR3 has 17 residues. Trimming took off 5 bases at V and 4 bases at J, with 22 bases between the two ends. This CDR3 reads CASSHWRGTTKYNEQFF. CDR3 bases: TGTGCCAGCAGTCATTGGAGGGGGACCACAAAATACAATGAGCAGTTCTTC.

The rearrangement links TRBV4-2 to TRBJ1-4, with 7 bases that match TRBD1. The CDR3 length is 15 residues. Germline trimming cut 0 bases from V and 2 bases from J; bases unmatched to any gene: 0. The germline gives CDR1 LGHNA, CDR2 YNFKEQ. The CDR3 DNA reads as TGTGCCAGCAGCCAAGAGACAGGGACTAATGAAAAACTGTTTTTT. Residues: CASSQETGTNEKLFF.

The V gene is TRBV11-2, the J gene TRBJ2-2; 8 nucleotides align to TRBD2. CDR1 and CDR2 from the germline V gene are SGHAT and FQNNGV. Losses at the gene ends were 5 bases for V and 6 bases for J; bases not matched to a gene: 14. The CDR3 sequence is 17 residues long. The CDR3 coding sequence is TGTGCCAGCAGCCCCCGCCCCAGCGGGAGAAGAGCCGGGGAGCTGTTTTTT. The encoded protein is CASSPRPSGRRAGELFF.

The rearrangement uses TRBV6-6 and TRBJ1-1, with TRBD1 as a possible D gene (6 bases). CDR3 length: 11 amino acids. CDR1 is MNHNY and CDR2 is SVGAGI in the germline V gene (reference sequence). V was cut by 7 bases and J by 3 bases, with 6 bases left in between. CDR3 DNA: TGTGCCAGCAACAGGGACACTGAAGCTTTCTTT. This gives the protein CASNRDTEAFF.

CDR3 DNA: TGTGCCAGCTCACAAGACAGGGGGCTATCCTACGAGCAGTACTTC. Translating it yields CASSQDRGLSYEQYF. The chain employs TRBV18 and TRBJ2-7; 10 nucleotides match TRBD1. The CDR3 extends over 15 amino acids. Germline loops: CDR1 KGHSH, CDR2 LQKENI. The ends lost 4 bases at V and 1 base at J; junction bases unmatched: 4.

The chain couples TRBV21-1 to TRBJ1-6; the table's D call, TRBD1, was not checked against the DNA. TRBV21-1 is an annotated pseudogene. The CDR3 spans 17 residues. The CDR3 here is CASSKAQRQGTNSPLHF. DNA of the CDR3: TGTGCCAGCAGCAAAGCGCAACGACAGGGGACAAATTCACCCCTCCACTTT.

The chain employs TRBV7-9 and TRBJ2-1, with TRBD2 identical over 10 bases. Germline V gene data show CDR1 as SEHNR and CDR2 as FQNEAQ (reference sequence). V lost 5 bases, J lost 4 bases, and 5 bases stayed unmatched. This CDR3 region has 15 residues. CDR3 in amino acids: CASSNGLAAYNEQFF. The CDR3 DNA reads as TGTGCCAGCAGCAATGGACTAGCGGCATACAATGAGCAGTTCTTC.

The J gene is TRBJ1-4, the V gene TRBV6-6, with 7 bases lining up with TRBD1. CDR3 length: 11 amino acids. J gave up 11 bases and V 6 bases, and 3 bases lay outside the gene matches. From germline, CDR1 is MNHNY and CDR2 SVGAGI (reference sequence). The CDR3 DNA reads TGTGCCAGCAGCCAGGGGGGCAAACTGTTTTTT. It translates to CASSQGGKLFF.

In DNA form, the CDR3 reads TGTGCCAGCAGCACCCGGACAGGGGAAAAACTGTTTTTT. It translates to CASSTRTGEKLFF. The genes are TRBV7-9 and TRBJ1-4, with 8 positions matching TRBD1. Germline V gives CDR1 SEHNR, CDR2 FQNEAQ (reference sequence). The length of the CDR3 is 13 residues. V shed 5 bases, J shed 8 bases, and the junction held 4 bases outside the gene matches.